The clone carrying this T cell receptor (beta chain) was detected a few times. There are 15 residues in the CDR3. V lost 4 bases, J lost 8 bases, and 12 bases stayed unmatched. Germline CDR1 reads SGHTS; CDR2 reads YDEGEE. The data derive from a study of regulatory T cells in long-lasting Graves disease. As for time point: newly diagnosed GD, antithyroid drugs for less than 3 months. Extracted PBMC RNA gave rise to the TCR library. Libraries of TCR beta came from iRepertoire HTBI primers plus Arm-PCR of CDR3 regions. MiXCR, run by TCRdb on the multiplex PCR reads, gives a single entry per CDR3 protein. Among 550,000 to 650,000 distinct CDR3 sequences, approximately 16% were seen once, and the ten largest hold around 11%. These records were also assigned to another study, of T cells in Graves' hyperthyroidism and ophthalmopathy.

This sequence originates from a man younger than 30 with Graves disease. The gene calls are TRBV5-8 and TRBJ2-1, with 7 bases matching TRBD1. The sample here was peripheral blood mononuclear cells (PBMCs), taken at new diagnosis, from a patient treated with antithyroid drugs. The CDR3 coding sequence is TGTGCCAGCAGCCCCCGGGACAGATATGGGGATGAGCAGTTCTTC. Protein product: CASSPRDRYGDEQFF.